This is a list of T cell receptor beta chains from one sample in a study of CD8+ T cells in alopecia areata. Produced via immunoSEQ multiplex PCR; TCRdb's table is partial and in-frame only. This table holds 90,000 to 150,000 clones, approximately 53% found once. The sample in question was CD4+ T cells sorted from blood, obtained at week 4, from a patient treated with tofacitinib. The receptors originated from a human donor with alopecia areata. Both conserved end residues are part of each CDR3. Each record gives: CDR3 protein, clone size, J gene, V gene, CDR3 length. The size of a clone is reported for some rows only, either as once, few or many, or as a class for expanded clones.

CSVEVSFGTEAFF,-,TRBJ1-1,TRBV29-1,13
CASSQGQAPYEQYF,-,TRBJ2-7,TRBV5-1,14
CASRVRQETQYF,-,TRBJ2-5,TRBV2,12
CSAKRTAINTEAFF,-,TRBJ1-1,TRBV29-1,14
CASKGPGLHNEQFF,-,TRBJ2-1,TRBV25-1,14
CASSLTPSDEQFF,few,TRBJ2-1,TRBV11-2,13
CASSAKTSGRTDTQYF,-,TRBJ2-3,TRBV6-1,16
CASSLGGTDTQYF,-,TRBJ2-3,TRBV7-6,13
CASSRGGGLSYEQYF,-,TRBJ2-7,TRBV4-1,15
CSVDLALGRADTQYF,few,TRBJ2-3,TRBV29-1,15
CASRLDRSSNQPQHF,few,TRBJ1-5,TRBV6-1,15
CASSLLAGGARAQYF,-,TRBJ2-5,TRBV27,15
CASSPQATGGGYTF,few,TRBJ1-2,TRBV5-4,14
CSVERQMNTEAFF,-,TRBJ1-1,TRBV29-1,13
CASSPSGLRTDTQYF,-,TRBJ2-3,TRBV7-3,15
CAWSVGTTLNQPQHF,-,TRBJ1-5,TRBV30,15
CASSEWDGGVSSYEQYF,few,TRBJ2-7,TRBV25-1,17
CASSQTRNEQFF,-,TRBJ2-1,TRBV14,12
CASSPEGLAGYNEQFF,-,TRBJ2-1,TRBV27,16
CAIRWGQGFNEQFF,few,TRBJ2-1,TRBV10-3,14
CSVEVNRHNYGYTF,-,TRBJ1-2,TRBV29-1,14
CASSIGRGNTEAFF,-,TRBJ1-1,TRBV18,14
CASSQRTVNTEAFF,-,TRBJ1-1,TRBV4-1,14
CASSLPRQDPMNTEAFF,-,TRBJ1-1,TRBV7-2,17
CSVDQQGSYEQYF,-,TRBJ2-7,TRBV29-1,13
CSVDMLANPPYNEQFF,-,TRBJ2-1,TRBV29-1,16
CSVRLAGSNTGELFF,few,TRBJ2-2,TRBV29-1,15
CASGLVRSLADQETQYF,-,TRBJ2-5,TRBV12-5,17
CASSLAGNIQYF,-,TRBJ2-4,TRBV7-8,12
CASSPRLPDSYNEQFF,few,TRBJ2-1,TRBV18,16
CSANGGSYEQYF,-,TRBJ2-7,TRBV29-1,12
CSVGPTGGVRTEAFF,-,TRBJ1-1,TRBV29-1,15
CASTTDIYGYTF,-,TRBJ1-2,TRBV2,12
CASSESSPQYF,once,TRBJ2-5,TRBV2,11
CASSPAAGAYEQYF,-,TRBJ2-7,TRBV18,14
CASSDAGGGMDEQYF,once,TRBJ2-7,TRBV25-1,15
CSVTGRLAKNIQYF,-,TRBJ2-4,TRBV29-1,14